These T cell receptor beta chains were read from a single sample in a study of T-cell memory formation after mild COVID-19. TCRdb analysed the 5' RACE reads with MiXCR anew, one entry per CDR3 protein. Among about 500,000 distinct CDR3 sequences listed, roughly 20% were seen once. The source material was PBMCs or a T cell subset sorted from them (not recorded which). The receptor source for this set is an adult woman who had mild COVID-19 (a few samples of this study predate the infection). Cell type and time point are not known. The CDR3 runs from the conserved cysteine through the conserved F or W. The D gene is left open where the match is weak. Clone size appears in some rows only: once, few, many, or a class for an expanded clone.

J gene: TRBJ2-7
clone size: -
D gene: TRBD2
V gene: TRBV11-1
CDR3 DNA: TGTGCCAGCAGCTTCGGGTCTAGCGGGAGACGGTACTTC
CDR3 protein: CASSFGSSGRRYF

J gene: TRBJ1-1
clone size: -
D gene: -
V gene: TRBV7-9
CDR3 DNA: TGTGCCAGCAGCTTTAGGATAGCAGGGATGAACACTGAAGCTTTCTTT
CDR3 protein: CASSFRIAGMNTEAFF

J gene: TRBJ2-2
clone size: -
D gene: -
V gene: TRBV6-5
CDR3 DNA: TGTGCCAGCCGGCGGGACTCCTACACCGGGGAGCTGTTTTTT
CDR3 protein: CASRRDSYTGELFF

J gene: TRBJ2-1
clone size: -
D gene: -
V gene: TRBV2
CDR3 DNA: TGTGCCAGCAGTCGGGAGATTTCCTACAATGAGCAGTTCTTC
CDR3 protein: CASSREISYNEQFF

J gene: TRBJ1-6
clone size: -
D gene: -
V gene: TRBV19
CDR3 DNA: TGTGCCAGTAGTAATCCAGGATTCGGGTCACCCCTCCACTTT
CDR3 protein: CASSNPGFGSPLHF

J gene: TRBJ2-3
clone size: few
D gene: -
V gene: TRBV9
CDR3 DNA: TGTGCCAGCACCCCCTCTGGACTTAGCACAGATACGCAGTATTTT
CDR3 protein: CASTPSGLSTDTQYF

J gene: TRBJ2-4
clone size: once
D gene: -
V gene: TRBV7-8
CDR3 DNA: TGTGCCAGCAGCTTAGCGGGAAGTTGGGACATTCAGTACTTC
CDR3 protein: CASSLAGSWDIQYF

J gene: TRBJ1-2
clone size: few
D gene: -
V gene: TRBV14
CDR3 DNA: TGTGCCAGCAGCCAAGAACCATTCCGGGGTGGCTACACCTTC
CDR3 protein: CASSQEPFRGGYTF

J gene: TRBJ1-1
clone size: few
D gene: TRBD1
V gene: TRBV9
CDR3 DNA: TGTGCCAGCAGCGTGGGGGACAGGGGATACACTGAAGCTTTCTTT
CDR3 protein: CASSVGDRGYTEAFF

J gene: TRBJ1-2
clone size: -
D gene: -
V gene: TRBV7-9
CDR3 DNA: TGTGCCAGCAGCATCCAGGGCAGTGCTAACTATGGCTACACCTTC
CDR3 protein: CASSIQGSANYGYTF

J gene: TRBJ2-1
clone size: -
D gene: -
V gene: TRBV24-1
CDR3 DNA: TGTGCCACCAGTGGGGGAGCCGGGGGATACAATGAGCAGTTCTTC
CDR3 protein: CATSGGAGGYNEQFF

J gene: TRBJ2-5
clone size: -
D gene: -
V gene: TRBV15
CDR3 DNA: TGTGCCACCAGCATAAACAGGAGAGAGACCCAGTACTTC
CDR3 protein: CATSINRRETQYF

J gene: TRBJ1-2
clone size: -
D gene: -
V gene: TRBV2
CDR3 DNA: TGTGCCAGCAAACCCCGCCGAGGTGTGGGGAGTGGCTACACCTTC
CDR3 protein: CASKPRRGVGSGYTF